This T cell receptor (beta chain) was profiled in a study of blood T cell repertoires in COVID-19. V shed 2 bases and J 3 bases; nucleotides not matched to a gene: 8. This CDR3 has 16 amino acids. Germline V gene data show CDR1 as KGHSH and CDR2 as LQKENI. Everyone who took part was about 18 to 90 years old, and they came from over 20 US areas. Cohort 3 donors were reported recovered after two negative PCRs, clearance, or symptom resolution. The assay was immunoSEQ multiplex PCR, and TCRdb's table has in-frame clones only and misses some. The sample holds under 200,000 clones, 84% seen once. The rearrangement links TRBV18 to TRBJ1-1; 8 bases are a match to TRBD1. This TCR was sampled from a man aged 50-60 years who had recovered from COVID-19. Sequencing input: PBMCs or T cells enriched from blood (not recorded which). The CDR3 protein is CASSPSGQVQYTEAFF. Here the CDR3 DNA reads TGTGCCAGCTCACCATCGGGACAGGTCCAATACACTGAAGCTTTCTTT. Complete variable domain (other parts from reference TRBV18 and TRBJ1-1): NAGVMQNPRHLVRRRGQEARLRCSPMKGHSHVYWYRQLPEEGLKFMVYLQKENIIDESGMPKERFSAEFPKEGPSILRIQQVVRGDSAAYFCASSPSGQVQYTEAFFGQGTRLTVV.